This entry is about one T cell receptor beta chain. The clone's antigen remains unknown. Base qualities are not provided; no much larger clone lies one nucleotide away. Library method: multiplex PCR. Instrument used: Illumina HiSeq 2500. TCRbeta libraries were built by three rounds of nested PCR using primers (Table S4), following protocols modified from ARM-PCR. Before sequencing, PCR products of 200-500 bp were excised from the gel and purified with the QIAquick gel extraction kit. Under the source paper's analysis protocol: Reads were cleaned with Trimmomatic, merged with FLASH into complete CDR3 sequences, and assigned to V(D)J germline segments with MiTCR. Clonal diversity was calculated as the inverse Simpson's index using VDJtools. A read counted as productive if the sequence was in-frame and lacked a premature stop codon. TCRdb trimmed the raw reads at Q25, called clones with MiXCR and kept productive beta chains. Rows with one shared CDR3 protein collapse into an entry with the most common genes and DNA. The V and J calls and clone size are TCRdb's, not the authors'. The sample profile shows more than 75,000 distinct CDR3 sequences; about two thirds of them were found once. Together, the top ten hold roughly 12% of the sample.

The germline V gene (reference sequence) supplies CDR1 SGHAT and CDR2 FQDESV. V drops 8 bases and J drops 6 bases, leaving 15 bases in between. From cysteine to phenylalanine, the CDR3 is 13 amino acids long. Solely the CDR3 DNA is kept, with 39 bases framed from the first base. RNA was isolated from bulk unsorted tissue, and RNA quality was assessed with a NanoDrop ND-1000 and an Agilent 2100. The donors were newly diagnosed lung cancer patients admitted for thoracic surgery in China from August to November 2014 who had not received prior chemotherapy. Patients with previous radiotherapy or chemotherapy, or with another concurrent cancer, were excluded from the study. Pieces of surgical tissue measuring about 1-2 cm3 were kept in RNAlater solution and stored at -80 degrees C until use. These data are taken from a study of tumor and adjacent non-tumor tissue in lung cancer (dated 2018 in TCRdb). Background for the entire study: By cancer type, the cohort comprised 12 adenocarcinoma patients, 2 squamous cell carcinoma patients and 1 small cell lung cancer patient. Sequencing produced about 120,000,000 productive TCRbeta reads in total, an average of approximately 3.9 million reads per sample. A few dozen paired specimens, one tumor and one normal lung sample per patient, were profiled by TCRbeta CDR3 sequencing. Bulk TCRbeta repertoires were compared between lung tumor tissue and matched distant non-tumor lung tissue obtained from more than 12 lung cancer patients. The 15 or so patients were aged roughly 30 to 80 years, included 10 men and 5 women, and had TNM stage I to III disease.

General conclusions and limits of the study: The top 100 clones accounted for a significantly larger cumulative portion of the repertoire in normal lung than in tumor tissue. The cohort had only about 14 patients, and the authors noted that larger samples and more detailed clinical data are needed. Because peripheral blood was not sequenced, blood TCRbeta repertoires in the lung cancer patients of the study were not examined. The methods do not name the sequencing platform or mention unique molecular identifiers. Significantly higher TCR diversity (inverse Simpson) was observed in tumor tissue than in normal lung tissue (approximately 400 vs 170, P = 0.0075, Mann-Whitney U test). Significantly higher TCR diversity was found in younger patients, and higher tumor TCR diversity was associated with shorter overall and disease-free survival.

Recombination linked TRBV11-1 to TRBJ2-3; no D gene is confidently identified. The sequencing sample was made of lung tumor tissue. The receptor was isolated from a woman in her 70s with non-small cell lung cancer. The CDR3 reads CASVNPFTDTQYF. The nucleotide sequence is TGTGCCAGCGTCAACCCCTTCACGGATACGCAGTATTTT.